This T cell receptor beta chain was observed in a study of cytomegalovirus exposure and HLA in healthy donors. Profiling relied on immunoSEQ multiplex PCR, and the TCRdb table lists in-frame clones only, not all of them. This table has 110,000 to 150,000 clones, over 90% appearing once. This TCR was sampled from a man aged 18 to 30 in good health and CMV-seropositive. Sequencing used PBMCs.

CDR3 loop: CASSSRAGNYGYTF. The DNA of the CDR3 is TGTGCCAGCAGCTCCCGTGCAGGGAACTATGGCTACACCTTC. J is TRBJ1-2 and V is TRBV7-9, with a tentative D call TRBD1 (5 bases). Between the trimmed V and J ends, which lost 4 bases and 2 bases, there was a span of 11 bases. Looked up from germline, CDR1 is SEHNR and CDR2 is FQNEAQ (reference sequence). CDR3 length: 14 amino acids.